The clone carrying this T cell receptor (beta chain) was recorded many times. What it recognizes is unknown. The data derive from a study of identical twins. One entry per CDR3 protein, called by TCRdb with MiXCR from the 5' RACE reads. This sample has about 240,000 distinct CDR3 sequences, with 7% to 8.5% found just once. General study findings and limits: Twins' excess sharing was less marked for out-of-frame beta sequences.

This same sample was also part of a study on yellow fever vaccine responses in identical twins.

Sequenced input: CD8+ T cells sorted from blood. This receptor was identified in a woman under 30 in good health.

CDR3 DNA: TGTGCCAGCACACCTCGGCGGGTACCCAATGAGCAGTTCTTC. Amino acid sequence: CASTPRRVPNEQFF. The J gene is TRBJ2-1, the V gene TRBV7-9, with TRBD2 as a possible D gene (5 bases). V was clipped by 7 bases and J by 6 bases, with 16 bases between them. Per the germline V gene, CDR1 is SEHNR and CDR2 is FQNEAQ (reference sequence). The CDR3 has 14 residues.